This T cell receptor (beta chain) stems from a study of regulatory T cells in long-lasting Graves disease. Time point reported: persistent/refractory GD, antithyroid drugs over 5 years with positive TRAb. The TCR library used RNA extracted from PBMCs. Germline CDR1 reads GTSNPN; CDR2 reads SVGIG (reference sequence). The CDR3 runs 15 residues. The V and J ends lost 2 bases and 5 bases respectively, with 19 bases between them. In building TCR beta libraries, iRepertoire HTBI primers were used together with Arm-PCR of CDR3 regions. In TCRdb, the multiplex PCR reads were re-called with MiXCR into one record per CDR3 protein. The sample holds over 450,000 distinct CDR3 sequences, around a fifth seen once.

The chain has TRBV30 and TRBJ2-7; D possibly corresponds to TRBD2 (6 bases). The receptor comes from a female donor with Graves disease. The starting material was peripheral blood mononuclear cells (PBMCs), obtained when the disease was refractory, from a patient treated with antithyroid drugs. The CDR3 protein is CAWSILTGGLDEQYF. DNA of the CDR3: TGTGCCTGGAGTATACTGACCGGGGGTCTGGACGAGCAGTACTTC.